The present TCR beta chain was sequenced within a study of shared clonotypes between healthy human individuals. Authors' processing steps: For the immunoSEQ data, sequences were junction-only without quality scores, so filtering differed. Sequenced by immunoSEQ multiplex PCR; TCRdb stores in-frame clones only, minus some. V and J calls plus clone size are reproduced from that table; the DNA served to infer D and trimming. The sample lists about 750,000 clones, 80% to 95% occurring once. Positively selected for CCR7, the CD45RO-negative cells used as naive CD8 cells excluded terminally differentiated effector memory CD45RA+ cells. This CDR3 is 13 amino acids long. Germline assignment: CDR1 LNHNV and CDR2 YYDKDF (reference sequence). Deletions cut 7 bases from V and 3 bases from J, with 10 bases between.

The chain couples TRBV15 to TRBJ2-1; perhaps TRBD2 as D (5 bases). The receptor was derived from a man aged 25-40 years in good health. Sequencing used naive CD8+ T cells sorted from blood. CDR3 bases: TGTGCCACCAACAACCGGGACTACAATGAGCAGTTCTTC. Its protein product is CATNNRDYNEQFF.